This T cell receptor (beta chain) was observed in a study of post-analysis software for immune sequencing data. In the study overall: Recorded disease courses covered relapsing-remitting, secondary progressive and progressive-relapsing multiple sclerosis. Some patients had no subtype annotation. Study conclusions and caveats: Roughly five TRBV segments, including TRBV5-6, TRBV5-1 and TRBV20-1, were more frequent in patients than controls.

Details on this clonotype: The antigen remains undetermined.

CDR1 MNHNS and CDR2 SASEGT come from the germline V gene. CDR3 length: 15 residues. Incorporated into the TCR beta cDNA libraries were unique molecular identifiers, which served to reduce PCR and sequencing biases. Each CDR3 protein is one row after TCRdb ran MiXCR on the PCR reads. The table includes approximately 730,000 distinct CDR3 sequences, around 42% detected once. The receptor was isolated from a girl between 10 and 17 years old with multiple sclerosis. The rearrangement joins TRBV6-1 to TRBJ2-5; the match to TRBD1 covers 10 bases. The J call is in doubt because the DNA end fits TRBJ2-7 better. Sequencing was done on a sample of blood. CDR3 loop: CASSEGQGLTYEQYF. The CDR3 DNA is TGTGCCAGCAGTGAGGGACAGGGGTTAACCTACGAGCAGTACTTC.